These T cell receptor beta chains were read from a single sample in a study of blood T cell repertoires in COVID-19. Using immunoSEQ multiplex PCR, the repertoire was profiled, and TCRdb retains in-frame clones only, with some absent. Among 210,000 or so clones listed, around 85% were seen once. Sequencing was carried out using peripheral blood. The receptors here all came from a human donor in a cohort sampled during active COVID-19. Each CDR3 is given with its conserved first and last residue. D genes are given only for firm matches. Clone size is given for some rows only: seen once, a few or many times, or a class if the clone is expanded.

size: NA; V: TRBV19; D: NA; J: TRBJ2-1; CDR3: CASSISAASSYNEQFF; DNA: TGTGCCAGTAGTATATCGGCAGCGAGCTCCTACAATGAGCAGTTCTTC
size: NA; V: TRBV20-1; D: NA; J: TRBJ2-5; CDR3: CSASSLETQYF; DNA: TGCAGTGCTAGCAGTTTAGAGACCCAGTACTTC
size: NA; V: TRBV5-6; D: TRBD2; J: TRBJ2-7; CDR3: CASSVGLAVVYSYEQYF; DNA: TGTGCCAGCAGCGTGGGACTAGCGGTGGTTTACTCCTACGAGCAGTACTTC
size: NA; V: TRBV6-6; D: NA; J: TRBJ1-4; CDR3: CASSLTGRYEKLFF; DNA: TGTGCCAGCAGCCTGACAGGCCGTTATGAAAAACTGTTTTTT
size: NA; V: TRBV19; D: TRBD2; J: TRBJ2-1; CDR3: CASSTYWTSGIPEQFF; DNA: TGTGCCAGTAGTACTTACTGGACTAGCGGGATCCCTGAGCAGTTCTTC
size: NA; V: TRBV9; D: NA; J: TRBJ1-2; CDR3: CASSVGQGRTGYTF; DNA: TGTGCCAGCAGCGTAGGGCAGGGCAGAACTGGCTACACCTTC
size: NA; V: TRBV27; D: NA; J: TRBJ2-3; CDR3: CASTPTRTDTQYF; DNA: TGTGCCAGCACCCCTACTCGCACAGATACGCAGTATTTT
size: NA; V: TRBV9; D: TRBD1; J: TRBJ1-1; CDR3: CASSPQGFGRTEAFF; DNA: TGTGCCAGCAGCCCACAGGGGTTTGGAAGAACTGAAGCTTTCTTT
size: once; V: TRBV28; D: NA; J: TRBJ1-2; CDR3: CASSSLNYGYTF; DNA: TGTGCCAGCAGTTCACTTAACTATGGCTACACCTTC
size: NA; V: TRBV6-6; D: NA; J: TRBJ2-5; CDR3: CASSSQQETQYF; DNA: TGTGCCAGCAGTTCCCAACAAGAGACCCAGTACTTC
size: NA; V: TRBV4-3; D: NA; J: TRBJ1-1; CDR3: CASSQDVRGPNTEAFF; DNA: TGCGCCAGCAGCCAAGACGTTAGAGGGCCGAACACTGAAGCTTTCTTT
size: NA; V: TRBV5-1; D: TRBD2; J: TRBJ2-5; CDR3: CASSRGGLAERETQYF; DNA: TGCGCCAGCAGCCGAGGGGGACTAGCGGAGCGAGAGACCCAGTACTTC
size: NA; V: TRBV11-3; D: TRBD1; J: TRBJ2-2; CDR3: CASSLGTGAMNTGELFF; DNA: TGTGCCAGCAGCTTAGGGACAGGGGCGATGAACACCGGGGAGCTGTTTTTT
size: NA; V: TRBV28; D: NA; J: TRBJ1-2; CDR3: CASSPAPGYYGYTF; DNA: TGTGCCAGCAGCCCGGCCCCAGGCTACTATGGCTACACCTTC
size: NA; V: TRBV10-3; D: TRBD2; J: TRBJ2-7; CDR3: CAISGTSGRAQEQYF; DNA: TGTGCCATCAGCGGGACTAGCGGGAGGGCCCAAGAGCAGTACTTC
size: NA; V: TRBV9; D: TRBD1; J: TRBJ2-1; CDR3: CASSPGGDRAYNEQFF; DNA: TGTGCCAGCAGCCCAGGGGGAGACAGAGCCTACAATGAGCAGTTCTTC
size: NA; V: TRBV7-2; D: TRBD2; J: TRBJ2-1; CDR3: CASSSQWEGYNEQFF; DNA: TGTGCCAGCAGCTCCCAATGGGAGGGCTACAATGAGCAGTTCTTC